This T cell receptor beta chain was retrieved from a study of T cell responses to AZD1222 COVID-19 vaccine. Concerning this clone itself: Antigen: not known.

CDR1 and CDR2 from the germline V gene are LNHDA and SQIVND (reference sequence). The V segment lost 6 bases and the J segment 3 bases; nucleotides outside the gene matches: 9. The length of the CDR3 is 16 residues. Here immunoSEQ multiplex PCR was the method, and the copy in TCRdb shows in-frame clones only, minus some. This table has fewer than 200,000 clones, 85% to 90% appearing once. Study results and limitations: Seropositive at baseline were only a handful of AZD1222 recipients.

The clonotype originates from an adult who received the AZD1222 COVID-19 vaccine. Sequencing used peripheral blood, obtained 28 days after the second AZD1222 dose. The chain recombines TRBV19 with TRBJ1-1; the match to TRBD1 covers 11 bases. The CDR3: CASSTGTGGWDTEAFF. The DNA for the CDR3 is TGTGCCAGTAGCACAGGGACAGGGGGATGGGACACTGAAGCTTTCTTT.